The source of this TCR beta chain is a study of CD8 T cells in Susac syndrome. CD8+ and CD4+ T cells taken from blood had their TCR beta sequenced. TEMRA cells were FACS-enriched and CD8+ and CD4+ T cells negatively isolated. This CDR3 has 13 amino acids. Trimming stripped 6 bases from V and 4 bases from J, with 12 bases between. The germline CDR1 and CDR2 sequences are MNHNY and SVGAGI (reference sequence). RNA amounts of 0.5 to 1 ug underwent reverse transcription with random hexamers. TCR beta CDR3 was amplified by immunoSEQ covering 54 Vbeta and 13 Jbeta. Each CDR3 protein is one row after TCRdb ran MiXCR on the immunoSEQ multiplex PCR reads. In the table there are some 100,000 distinct CDR3 sequences, 93% of which are singletons. A word on this clonotype: The antigen is undetermined.

Findings and limits, study-wide: It was acknowledged by the study that relatively few individuals were included in its TCR sequencing and HLA analysis.

The sample consisted of CD4+ T cells from PBMCs. This receptor was obtained from a human donor with multiple sclerosis. V and J are TRBV6-6 and TRBJ2-5; possibly TRBD2 for D (6 bases). Here the CDR3 reads CASSREVGETQYF. The CDR3 DNA reads as TGTGCCAGCAGCAGGGAGGTAGGAGAGACCCAGTACTTC.